This T cell receptor (beta chain) was retrieved from a study of T cell repertoires in cytomegalovirus infection. Via MiXCR, TCRdb re-called the reads, giving one row per CDR3 protein. This table has approximately 220,000 distinct CDR3 sequences, 35% to 40% appearing once. This clonotype occurred many times. Antigen: not known. Losses at the gene ends were 1 base for V and 4 bases for J; bases not matched to a gene: 6. The CDR3 length is 17 residues. This chain uses TRBV12-3 or TRBV12-4 with TRBJ2-1; 11 bases align to TRBD2. This specimen consisted of CD8+ T cells from cultured PBMCs, obtained from culture after CMV antigen stimulation. This TCR was recovered from a human donor in good health (CMV status not recorded). Some clones in this sample may be carry-over from other donors' samples. The CDR3 sequence: CASSLDPLAGGYNEQFF. DNA of the CDR3: TGTGCCAGCAGTTTAGACCCCCTAGCGGGAGGTTACAATGAGCAGTTCTTC.